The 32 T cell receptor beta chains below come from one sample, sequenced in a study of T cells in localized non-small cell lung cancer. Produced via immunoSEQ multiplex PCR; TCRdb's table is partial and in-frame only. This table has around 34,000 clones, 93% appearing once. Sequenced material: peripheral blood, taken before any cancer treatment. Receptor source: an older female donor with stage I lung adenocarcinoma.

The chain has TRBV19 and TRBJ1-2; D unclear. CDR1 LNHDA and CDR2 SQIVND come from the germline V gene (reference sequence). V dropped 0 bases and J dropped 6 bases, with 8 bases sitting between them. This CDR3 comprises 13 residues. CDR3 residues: CASSIDRRDGYTF. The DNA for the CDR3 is TGTGCCAGTAGTATAGATCGACGGGATGGCTACACCTTC. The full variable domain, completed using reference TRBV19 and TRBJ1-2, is DGGITQSPKYLFRKEGQNVTLSCEQNLNHDAMYWYRQDPGQGLRLIYYSQIVNDFQKGDIAEGYSVSREKKESFPLTVTSAQKNPTAFYLCASSIDRRDGYTFGSGTRLTVV.

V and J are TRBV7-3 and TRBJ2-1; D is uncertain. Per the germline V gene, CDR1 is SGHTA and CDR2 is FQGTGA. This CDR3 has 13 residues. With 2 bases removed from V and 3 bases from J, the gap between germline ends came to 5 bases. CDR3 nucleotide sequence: TGTGCCAGCAGCTTAGTAAGCTACAATGAGCAGTTCTTC. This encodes CASSLVSYNEQFF.

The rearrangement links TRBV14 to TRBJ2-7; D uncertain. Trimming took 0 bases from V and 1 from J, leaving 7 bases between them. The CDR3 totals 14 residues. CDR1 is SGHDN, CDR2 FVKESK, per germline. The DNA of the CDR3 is TGTGCCAGCAGCCAAGATCTTAGTTCCTACGAGCAGTACTTC. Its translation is CASSQDLSSYEQYF.

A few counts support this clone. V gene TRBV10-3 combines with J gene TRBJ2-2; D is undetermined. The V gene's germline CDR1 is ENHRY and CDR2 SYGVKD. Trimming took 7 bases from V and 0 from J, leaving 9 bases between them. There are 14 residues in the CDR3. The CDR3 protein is CAIIQETNTGELFF. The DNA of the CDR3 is TGTGCCATCATCCAGGAGACGAACACCGGGGAGCTGTTTTTT.

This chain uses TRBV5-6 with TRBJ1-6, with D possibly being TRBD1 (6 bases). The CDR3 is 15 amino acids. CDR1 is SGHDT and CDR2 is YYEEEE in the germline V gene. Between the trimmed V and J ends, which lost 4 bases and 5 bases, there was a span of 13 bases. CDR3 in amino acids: CASSGGPTNNSPLHF. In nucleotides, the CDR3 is TGTGCCAGCAGCGGGGGCCCTACTAATAATTCACCCCTCCACTTT.

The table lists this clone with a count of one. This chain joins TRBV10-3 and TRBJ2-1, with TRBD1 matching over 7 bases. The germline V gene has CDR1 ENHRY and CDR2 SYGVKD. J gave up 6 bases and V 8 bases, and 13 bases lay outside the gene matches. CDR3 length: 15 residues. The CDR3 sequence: CAIGPRQGRGNEQFF. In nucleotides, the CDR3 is TGTGCCATCGGACCAAGACAGGGACGGGGCAATGAGCAGTTCTTC.

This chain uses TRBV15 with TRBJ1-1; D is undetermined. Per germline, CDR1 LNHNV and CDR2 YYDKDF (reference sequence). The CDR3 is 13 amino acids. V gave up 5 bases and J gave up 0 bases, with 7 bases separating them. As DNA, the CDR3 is TGTGCCACCAGCGGGCAGTTGAACACTGAAGCTTTCTTT. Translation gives CATSGQLNTEAFF.

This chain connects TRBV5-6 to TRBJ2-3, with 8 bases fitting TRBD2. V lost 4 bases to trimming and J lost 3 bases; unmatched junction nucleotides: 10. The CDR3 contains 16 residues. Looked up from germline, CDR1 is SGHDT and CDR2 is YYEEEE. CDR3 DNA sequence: TGTGCCAGCAGCCGTAGCGGGACCGGACGGACAGATACGCAGTATTTT. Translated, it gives CASSRSGTGRTDTQYF.

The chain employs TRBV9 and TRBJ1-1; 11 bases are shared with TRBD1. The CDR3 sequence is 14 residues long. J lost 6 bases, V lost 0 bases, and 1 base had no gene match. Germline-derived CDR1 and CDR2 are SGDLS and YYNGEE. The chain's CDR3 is CASSVVDRGPEAFF. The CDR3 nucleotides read TGTGCCAGCAGCGTAGTGGACAGGGGGCCTGAAGCTTTCTTT.

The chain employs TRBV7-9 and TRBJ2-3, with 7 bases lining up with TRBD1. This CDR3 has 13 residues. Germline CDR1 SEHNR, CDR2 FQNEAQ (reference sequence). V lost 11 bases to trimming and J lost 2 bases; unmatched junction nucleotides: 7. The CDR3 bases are TGTGCCGTCGGGACAGCCTCCACAGATACGCAGTATTTT. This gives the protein CAVGTASTDTQYF.

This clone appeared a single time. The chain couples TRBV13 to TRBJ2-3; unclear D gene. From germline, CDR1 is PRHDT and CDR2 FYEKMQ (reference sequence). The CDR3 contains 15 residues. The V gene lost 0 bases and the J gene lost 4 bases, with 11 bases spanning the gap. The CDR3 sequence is CASSLGNAYADTQYF. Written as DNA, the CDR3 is TGTGCCAGCAGCTTAGGCAATGCATACGCAGATACGCAGTATTTT.

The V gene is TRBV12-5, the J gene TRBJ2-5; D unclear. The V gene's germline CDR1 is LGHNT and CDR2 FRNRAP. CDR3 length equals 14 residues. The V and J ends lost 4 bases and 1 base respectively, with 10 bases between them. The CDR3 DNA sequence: TGTGCTAGTGGTTGGTCGCAGCGCCAAGAGACCCAGTACTTC. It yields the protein CASGWSQRQETQYF. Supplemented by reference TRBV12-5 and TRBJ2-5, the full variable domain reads DARVTQTPRHKVTEMGQEVTMRCQPILGHNTVFWYRQTMMQGLELLAYFRNRAPLDDSGMPKDRFSAEMPDATLATLKIQPSEPRDSAVYFCASGWSQRQETQYFGPGTRLLVL.

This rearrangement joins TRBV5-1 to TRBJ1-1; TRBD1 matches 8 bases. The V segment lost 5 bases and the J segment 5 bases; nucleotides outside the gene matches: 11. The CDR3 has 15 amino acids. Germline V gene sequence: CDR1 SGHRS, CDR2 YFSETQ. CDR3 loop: CASRDRATFRTEAFF. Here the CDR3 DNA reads TGCGCCAGCAGGGACAGGGCGACCTTCCGAACTGAAGCTTTCTTT.

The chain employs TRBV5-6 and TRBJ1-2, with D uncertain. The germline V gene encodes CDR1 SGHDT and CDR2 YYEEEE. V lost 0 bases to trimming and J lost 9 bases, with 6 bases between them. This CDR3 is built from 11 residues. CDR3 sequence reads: CASSLAQRYTF. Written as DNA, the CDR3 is TGTGCCAGCAGCTTGGCACAGCGCTACACCTTC.

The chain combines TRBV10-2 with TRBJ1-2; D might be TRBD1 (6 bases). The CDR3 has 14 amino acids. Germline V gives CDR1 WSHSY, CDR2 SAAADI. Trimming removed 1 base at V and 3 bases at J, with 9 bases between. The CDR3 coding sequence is TGCGCCAGCAGTGAGTGGGACAAGGACTATGGCTACACCTTC. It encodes CASSEWDKDYGYTF.

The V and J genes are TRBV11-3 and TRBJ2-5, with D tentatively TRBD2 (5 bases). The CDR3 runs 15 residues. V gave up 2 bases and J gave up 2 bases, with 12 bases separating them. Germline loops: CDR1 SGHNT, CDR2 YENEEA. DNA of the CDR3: TGTGCCAGCAGCTTATGGGGAGATCCACAAGAGACCCAGTACTTC. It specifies CASSLWGDPQETQYF. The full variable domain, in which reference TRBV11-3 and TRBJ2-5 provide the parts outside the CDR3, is EAGVVQSPRYKIIEKKQPVAFWCNPISGHNTLYWYLQNLGQGPELLIRYENEEAVDDSQLPKDRFSAERLKGVDSTLKIQPAELGDSAVYLCASSLWGDPQETQYFGPGTRLLVL.

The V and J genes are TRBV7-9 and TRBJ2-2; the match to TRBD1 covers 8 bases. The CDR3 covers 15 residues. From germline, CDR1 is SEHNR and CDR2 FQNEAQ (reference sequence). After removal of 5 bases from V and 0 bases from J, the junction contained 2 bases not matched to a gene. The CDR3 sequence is CASSPTGANTGELFF. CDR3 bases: TGTGCCAGCAGCCCGACAGGGGCGAACACCGGGGAGCTGTTTTTT.

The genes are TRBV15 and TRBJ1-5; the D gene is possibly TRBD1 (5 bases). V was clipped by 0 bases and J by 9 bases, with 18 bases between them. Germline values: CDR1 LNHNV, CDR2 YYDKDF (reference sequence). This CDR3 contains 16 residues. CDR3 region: CATSRDEGPSFRPQHF. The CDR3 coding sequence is TGTGCCACCAGCAGAGATGAGGGGCCCTCTTTTCGGCCCCAGCATTTT.

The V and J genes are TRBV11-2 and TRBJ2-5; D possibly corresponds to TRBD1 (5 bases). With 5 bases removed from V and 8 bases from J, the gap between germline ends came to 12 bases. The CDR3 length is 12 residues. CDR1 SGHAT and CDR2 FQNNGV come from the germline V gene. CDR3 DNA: TGTGCCAGCAGCACGGACATTAGAACCCAGTACTTC. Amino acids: CASSTDIRTQYF.

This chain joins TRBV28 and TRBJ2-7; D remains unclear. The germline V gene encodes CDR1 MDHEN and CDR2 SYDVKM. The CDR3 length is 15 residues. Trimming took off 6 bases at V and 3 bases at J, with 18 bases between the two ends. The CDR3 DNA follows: TGTGCCAGCAGCCCCATGGGGTTCCAAGTCTACGAGCAGTACTTC. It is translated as CASSPMGFQVYEQYF.

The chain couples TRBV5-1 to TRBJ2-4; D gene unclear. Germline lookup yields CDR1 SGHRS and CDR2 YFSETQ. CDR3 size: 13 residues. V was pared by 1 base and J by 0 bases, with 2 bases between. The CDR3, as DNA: TGCGCCAGCAGCTTGACAGCCAAAAACATTCAGTACTTC. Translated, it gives CASSLTAKNIQYF.

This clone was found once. CDR3 amino acids: CASGRDSGSYEQYF. Written as DNA, the CDR3 is TGTGCCAGCGGAAGGGACTCGGGCTCCTACGAGCAGTACTTC. The rearrangement joins TRBV6-6 to TRBJ2-7; tentative D call: TRBD2 (6 bases). Germline CDR1 MNHNY, CDR2 SVGAGI (reference sequence). The CDR3 is made up of 14 amino acids. Trimming pared 8 bases from V and 0 bases from J, leaving 14 bases between.

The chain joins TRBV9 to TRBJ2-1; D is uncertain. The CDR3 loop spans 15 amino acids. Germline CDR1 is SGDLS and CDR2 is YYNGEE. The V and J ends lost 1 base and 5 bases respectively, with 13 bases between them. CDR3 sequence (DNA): TGTGCCAGCAGCGTATCTCCTAGTTCCGACAATGAGCAGTTCTTC. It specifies CASSVSPSSDNEQFF.

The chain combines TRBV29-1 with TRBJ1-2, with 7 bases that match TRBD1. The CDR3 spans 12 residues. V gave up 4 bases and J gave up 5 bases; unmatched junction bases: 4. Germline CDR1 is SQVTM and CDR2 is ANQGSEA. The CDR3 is CSVVEGQYGYTF. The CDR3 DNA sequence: TGCAGCGTTGTCGAGGGACAGTATGGCTACACCTTC.

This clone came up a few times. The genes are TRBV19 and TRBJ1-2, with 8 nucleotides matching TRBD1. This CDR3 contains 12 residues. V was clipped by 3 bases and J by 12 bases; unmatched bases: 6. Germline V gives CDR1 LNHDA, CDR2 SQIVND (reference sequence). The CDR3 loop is CASSISTGGHTF. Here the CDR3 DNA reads TGTGCCAGTAGTATTAGCACAGGGGGACACACCTTC.

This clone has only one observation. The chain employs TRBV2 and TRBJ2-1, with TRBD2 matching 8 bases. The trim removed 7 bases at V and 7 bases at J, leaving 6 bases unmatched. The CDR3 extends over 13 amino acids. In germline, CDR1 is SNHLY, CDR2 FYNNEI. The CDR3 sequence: CASNREGGNEQFF. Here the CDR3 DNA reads TGTGCCAGCAATCGGGAGGGGGGAAATGAGCAGTTCTTC.

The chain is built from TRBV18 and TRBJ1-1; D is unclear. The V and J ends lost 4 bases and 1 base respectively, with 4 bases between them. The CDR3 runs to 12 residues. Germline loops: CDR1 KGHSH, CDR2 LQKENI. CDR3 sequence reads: CASSLQNTEAFF. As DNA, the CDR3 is TGTGCCAGCTCACTCCAGAACACTGAAGCTTTCTTT. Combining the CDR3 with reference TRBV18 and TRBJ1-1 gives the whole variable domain NAGVMQNPRHLVRRRGQEARLRCSPMKGHSHVYWYRQLPEEGLKFMVYLQKENIIDESGMPKERFSAEFPKEGPSILRIQQVVRGDSAAYFCASSLQNTEAFFGQGTRLTVV.

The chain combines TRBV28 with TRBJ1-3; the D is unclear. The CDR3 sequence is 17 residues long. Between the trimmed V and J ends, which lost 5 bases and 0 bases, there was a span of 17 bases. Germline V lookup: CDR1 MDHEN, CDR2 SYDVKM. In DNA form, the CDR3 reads TGTGCCAGCAGTAAATCTTTACAGTCCCGCTCTGGAAACACCATATATTTT. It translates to CASSKSLQSRSGNTIYF.

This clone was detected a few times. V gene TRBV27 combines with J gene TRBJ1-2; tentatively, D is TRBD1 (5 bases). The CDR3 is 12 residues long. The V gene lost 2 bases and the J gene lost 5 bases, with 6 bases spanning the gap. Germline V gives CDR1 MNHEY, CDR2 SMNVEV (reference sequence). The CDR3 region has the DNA TGTGCCAGCAGTTTACAGGGTTATGGCTACACCTTC. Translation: CASSLQGYGYTF.

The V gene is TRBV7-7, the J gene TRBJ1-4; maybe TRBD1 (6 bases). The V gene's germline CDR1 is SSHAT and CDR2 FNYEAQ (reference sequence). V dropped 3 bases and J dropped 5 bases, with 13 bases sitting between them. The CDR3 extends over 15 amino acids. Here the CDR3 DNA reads TGTGCCAGCAGCTTCGGGAGGGGGGGAAATGAAAAACTGTTTTTT. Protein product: CASSFGRGGNEKLFF.

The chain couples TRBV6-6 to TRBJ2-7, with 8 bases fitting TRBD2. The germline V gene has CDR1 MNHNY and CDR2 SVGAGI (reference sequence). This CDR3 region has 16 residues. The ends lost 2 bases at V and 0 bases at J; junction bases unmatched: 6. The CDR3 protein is CASSYGVSGNSYEQYV. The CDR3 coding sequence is TGTGCCAGCAGTTACGGGGTTAGCGGGAACTCCTACGAGCAGTACGTC.

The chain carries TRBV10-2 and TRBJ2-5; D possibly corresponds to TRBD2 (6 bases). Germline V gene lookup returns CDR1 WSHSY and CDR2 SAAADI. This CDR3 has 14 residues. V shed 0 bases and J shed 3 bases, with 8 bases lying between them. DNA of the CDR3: TGCGCCAGCAGTGAGTCGCGGAGGGAAGAGACCCAGTACTTC. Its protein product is CASSESRREETQYF.